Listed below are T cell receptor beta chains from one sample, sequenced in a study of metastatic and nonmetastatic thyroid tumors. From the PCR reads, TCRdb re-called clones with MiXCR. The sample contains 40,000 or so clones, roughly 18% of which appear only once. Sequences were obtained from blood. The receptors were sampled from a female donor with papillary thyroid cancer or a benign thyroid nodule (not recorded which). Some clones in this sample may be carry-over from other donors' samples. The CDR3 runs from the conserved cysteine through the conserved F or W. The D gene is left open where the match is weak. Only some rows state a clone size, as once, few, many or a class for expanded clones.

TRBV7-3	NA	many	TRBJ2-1	TGTGCCAGCAGCTTACGTCAGGGCGTGAACAATGAGCAGTTCTTC	CASSLRQGVNNEQFF
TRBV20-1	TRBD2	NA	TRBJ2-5	TGCAGTGTTAGAGATCTCACTAGCGGTCAAGAGACCCAGTACTTC	CSVRDLTSGQETQYF
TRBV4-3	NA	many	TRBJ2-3	TGCGCCAGCAGCCAAGATTGGCAGGCCAGCACAGATACGCAGTATTTT	CASSQDWQASTDTQYF
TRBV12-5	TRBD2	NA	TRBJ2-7	TGTGCTAGTGGTTTTCGGACTAGCGGGAGGGCCTACGAGCAGTACTTC	CASGFRTSGRAYEQYF
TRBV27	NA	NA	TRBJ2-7	TGTGCCAGCATCTCCACGGAGAGAGCCTACGAGCAGTACTTC	CASISTERAYEQYF
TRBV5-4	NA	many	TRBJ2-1	TGTGCCAGCAGCTTGGGCGGGACAAACAGGGTCAATGAGCAGTTCTTC	CASSLGGTNRVNEQFF
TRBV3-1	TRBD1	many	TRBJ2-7	TGTGCCAGCGGGGACAGGGGGCGCGGCGAGCAGTACTTC	CASGDRGRGEQYF
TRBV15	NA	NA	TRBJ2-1	TGTGCCACCAGCAGGGGAGGGGGTAAGGTCAATGAGCAGTTCTTC	CATSRGGGKVNEQFF
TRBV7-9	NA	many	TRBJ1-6	TGTGCCAGCCAGGGAATTTATAATTCACCCCTCCACTTT	CASQGIYNSPLHF
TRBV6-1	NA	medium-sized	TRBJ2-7	TGTGCCAGCAGTGTACTCTACAGCTCCTACGAGCAGTACTTC	CASSVLYSSYEQYF
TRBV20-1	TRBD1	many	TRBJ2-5	TGCAGTGCCTACAGACAGGGGCAAGAGACCCAGTACTTC	CSAYRQGQETQYF
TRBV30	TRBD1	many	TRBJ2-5	TGTGCCTGGGGGGACAGGAAGTACCAAGAGACCCAGTACTTC	CAWGDRKYQETQYF
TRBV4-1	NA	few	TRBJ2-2	TGCGCCAGCAGCCAATTCGGCGGGACGAACACCGGGGAGCTGTTTTTT	CASSQFGGTNTGELFF
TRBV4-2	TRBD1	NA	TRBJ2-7	TGTGCCATCAGCCCTGGACAGGAACCGTACGTGCAGTACTTC	CAISPGQEPYVQYF
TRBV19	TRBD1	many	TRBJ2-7	TGTGCCAGTATGGACAGGACCTCCTACGAGCAGTACTTC	CASMDRTSYEQYF
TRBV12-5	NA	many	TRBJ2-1	TGTGCTAGTGGTTTGGATAGGGGGGGGGTGTGGAATGAGCAGTTCTTC	CASGLDRGGVWNEQFF
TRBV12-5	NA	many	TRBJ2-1	TGTGCTAGTGGCGAAGGACTAGGGGGGGGGAGTGAGCAGTTCTTC	CASGEGLGGGSEQFF
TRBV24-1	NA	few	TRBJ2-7	TGTGCCACCAGTGATTCCGCTGTACAGACATACGAGCAGTACTTC	CATSDSAVQTYEQYF
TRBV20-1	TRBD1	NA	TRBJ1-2	TGCAGTGCTAGCGTCGCAGGGGGTCGGTATGGCTACACCTTC	CSASVAGGRYGYTF
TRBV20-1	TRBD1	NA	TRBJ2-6	TGCAGTGCAACGACAGGGGCTGGGGCCAAAGTCCTGACTTTC	CSATTGAGAKVLTF
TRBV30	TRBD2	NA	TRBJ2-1	TGTGCCTGGAAACTCTATCGGGAGGGCGTTGAGCAGTTCTTC	CAWKLYREGVEQFF
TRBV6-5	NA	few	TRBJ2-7	TGTGCCAGCAGTTACTCGATCGCCTACGAGCAGTACTTC	CASSYSIAYEQYF
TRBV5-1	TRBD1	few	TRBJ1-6	TGCGCCAGCAGCGCTACAGGGGGCCGTAATTCACCCCTCCACTTT	CASSATGGRNSPLHF
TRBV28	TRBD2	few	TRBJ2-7	TGTGCCAGCACTTCTCGGACTAGCGGGGGCTACGAGCAGTACTTC	CASTSRTSGGYEQYF
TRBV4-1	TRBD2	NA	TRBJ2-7	TGCGCCAGCAGCTCCGGGACTAGTGTCTACGAGCAGTACTTC	CASSSGTSVYEQYF